The 30 T cell receptor beta chains reported below all come from one sample, sequenced in a study of T cell responses to AZD1222 COVID-19 vaccine. TCRdb's copy holds only in-frame clones and misses some; the assay was immunoSEQ multiplex PCR. This sample has 60,000 to 100,000 clones, with around 90% found just once. Material: peripheral blood, obtained on day 0 of MenACWY control vaccination. These TCRs come from an adult in good health.

The rearrangement joins TRBV13 to TRBJ1-6; 9 positions match TRBD1. The V gene's germline CDR1 is PRHDT and CDR2 FYEKMQ (reference sequence). The length of the CDR3 is 14 residues. V dropped 8 bases and J dropped 11; count of bases not matched to a gene: 10. The CDR3 DNA sequence: TGTGCCAGCTCCGGGACAGGGACATTGACACCCCTCCACTTT. Its protein is CASSGTGTLTPLHF.

V is TRBV5-6 and J is TRBJ1-1, with D perhaps matching TRBD1 (6 bases). Germline-derived CDR1 and CDR2 are SGHDT and YYEEEE. This CDR3 is built from 13 residues. V shed 5 bases and J shed 7 bases, with 15 bases lying between them. CDR3 sequence (DNA): TGTGCCAGCAGTCTGACCAGGGGCCGTGAAGCTTTCTTT. Protein: CASSLTRGREAFF.

This clone showed up just a few times. V and J are TRBV7-2 and TRBJ2-1, with D tentatively TRBD1 or TRBD2 (5 bases each). V lost 2 bases, J lost 9 bases, and 17 bases lay in between. Germline assignment: CDR1 SGHTA and CDR2 FQGNSA. The CDR3 is 15 residues long. CDR3 loop: CASSLRVGGRGEQFF. CDR3 nucleotides: TGTGCCAGCAGCTTACGGGTAGGAGGTAGGGGTGAGCAGTTCTTC.

The chain recombines TRBV19 with TRBJ2-5; D not resolved. Between the trimmed V and J ends, which lost 4 bases and 2 bases, there was a span of 2 bases. CDR1 is LNHDA, CDR2 SQIVND, per germline (reference sequence). The CDR3 sequence is 11 residues long. The CDR3 bases are TGTGCCAGTAGTAGGCAAGAGACCCAGTACTTC. It is translated as CASSRQETQYF. Supplemented by reference TRBV19 and TRBJ2-5, the full variable domain reads DGGITQSPKYLFRKEGQNVTLSCEQNLNHDAMYWYRQDPGQGLRLIYYSQIVNDFQKGDIAEGYSVSREKKESFPLTVTSAQKNPTAFYLCASSRQETQYFGPGTRLLVL.

The rearrangement joins TRBV19 to TRBJ2-3; 9 nucleotides agree with TRBD1. The CDR3 is 14 residues long. Germline V lookup: CDR1 LNHDA, CDR2 SQIVND (reference sequence). V trimming: 6 bases; J trimming: 2 bases; junction bases outside the gene matches: 3. CDR3 sequence reads: CASRTGGYTDTQYF. CDR3 DNA: TGTGCCAGTAGGACAGGGGGATACACAGATACGCAGTATTTT. Full variable domain (rest looked up from reference TRBV19 and TRBJ2-3): DGGITQSPKYLFRKEGQNVTLSCEQNLNHDAMYWYRQDPGQGLRLIYYSQIVNDFQKGDIAEGYSVSREKKESFPLTVTSAQKNPTAFYLCASRTGGYTDTQYFGPGTRLTVL.

This clone was counted once. This chain joins TRBV30 and TRBJ2-2; unclear D gene. The CDR3 has 16 residues. The ends were cut back, 3 bases at V and 6 bases at J, with 20 bases in the middle. Germline CDR1 GTSNPN, CDR2 SVGIG (reference sequence). CDR3 coding DNA: TGTGCCTGGAGGACTTTTTTACCGTGGTCGGCCGGGGAGCTGTTTTTT. It is translated as CAWRTFLPWSAGELFF.

In its sample, this clone was seen once. The chain recombines TRBV6-5 with TRBJ2-5; D is undetermined. CDR3 length: 12 amino acids. The V end lost 7 bases, the J end lost 7 bases, and 13 bases lay between the germline ends. Germline lookup yields CDR1 MNHEY and CDR2 SVGAGI. The CDR3, as DNA: TGTGCCAGCAACGGAGACACGCTGACCCAGTACTTC. Protein product: CASNGDTLTQYF.

V is TRBV19 and J is TRBJ1-3; perhaps TRBD1 as D (6 bases). The CDR3 consists of 16 residues. Germline V gene lookup returns CDR1 LNHDA and CDR2 SQIVND (reference sequence). With 5 bases removed from V and 7 bases from J, the gap between germline ends came to 21 bases. CDR3 DNA: TGTGCCAGTAGTCCCCGGACAGTAGATTTGGTTAACACCATATATTTT. It specifies CASSPRTVDLVNTIYF.

The V gene is TRBV19, the J gene TRBJ2-1, with no clear D. The CDR3 has 16 residues. Trimming cost V 1 base and J 0 bases, with 10 bases left between them. Per germline, CDR1 LNHDA and CDR2 SQIVND (reference sequence). As DNA, the CDR3 is TGTGCCAGTAGTATAGTAACTGGAAACTCCTACAATGAGCAGTTCTTC. Protein: CASSIVTGNSYNEQFF.

V is TRBV28 and J is TRBJ1-2; 7 bases align to TRBD1. V was pared by 8 bases and J by 5 bases, with 17 bases of the junction left unmatched. CDR1 is MDHEN, CDR2 SYDVKM, per germline. The CDR3 length is 16 residues. CDR3 nucleotides: TGTGCCAGCCATACCTGGACAGGAGGGGCTTGGTATGGCTACACCTTC. Protein: CASHTWTGGAWYGYTF.

The rearrangement links TRBV2 to TRBJ1-5; D not certain. Germline lookup yields CDR1 SNHLY and CDR2 FYNNEI. The V end was cut by 3 bases, the J end by 0 bases, with 6 bases between. The CDR3 sequence is 14 residues long. The CDR3 region has the DNA TGTGCCAGCAGTGAGTTGGATAGCAATCAGCCCCAGCATTTT. Translating gives CASSELDSNQPQHF.

V and J are TRBV29-1 and TRBJ2-5; D is unresolved. V lost 3 bases to trimming and J lost 5 bases, with 10 bases between them. This CDR3 has 12 amino acids. CDR1 and CDR2 (germline): SQVTM, ANQGSEA. This CDR3 is CSVDWPGETQYF. The DNA of the CDR3 is TGCAGCGTTGATTGGCCCGGCGAGACCCAGTACTTC.

The gene calls are TRBV4-3 and TRBJ2-7; TRBD1 matches at 7 bases. The CDR3 has 16 residues. V was clipped by 0 bases and J by 3 bases; unmatched bases: 8. Germline-derived CDR1 and CDR2 are LGHNA and YSLEER. CDR3 bases: TGCGCCAGCAGCCAAGATAAGGGACAGAAAGGCTACGAGCAGTACTTC. It yields the protein CASSQDKGQKGYEQYF.

The chain uses TRBV18 and TRBJ2-3; unclear D gene. The CDR3 loop spans 16 amino acids. Per the germline V gene, CDR1 is KGHSH and CDR2 is LQKENI. V was pared by 3 bases and J by 3 bases, with 16 bases between. The CDR3 region has the DNA TGTGCCAGCTCACCCACCCGGTTGGGTGGGACAGATACGCAGTATTTT. As protein: CASSPTRLGGTDTQYF. Filled out from reference TRBV18 and TRBJ2-3, the complete variable domain reads NAGVMQNPRHLVRRRGQEARLRCSPMKGHSHVYWYRQLPEEGLKFMVYLQKENIIDESGMPKERFSAEFPKEGPSILRIQQVVRGDSAAYFCASSPTRLGGTDTQYFGPGTRLTVL.

The chain employs TRBV20-1 and TRBJ2-7; D uncertain. CDR1 is DFQATT and CDR2 is SNEGSKA in the germline V gene (reference sequence). V lost 3 bases and J 1 base, leaving 13 bases between the germline ends. The CDR3 contains 14 residues. The CDR3 here is CSASGGVGSYEQYF. DNA of the CDR3: TGCAGTGCTAGTGGTGGAGTAGGGTCCTACGAGCAGTACTTC.

This clone is a singleton in its sample. The genes are TRBV15 and TRBJ1-4, with TRBD1 matching over 8 bases. V shed 2 bases and J 4 bases; nucleotides not matched to a gene: 9. Per the germline V gene, CDR1 is LNHNV and CDR2 is YYDKDF (reference sequence). The CDR3 is made up of 17 amino acids. The CDR3 nucleotides read TGTGCCACCAGCAGACCTGCCGTTACAGGGGGTAATGAAAAACTGTTTTTT. The encoded protein is CATSRPAVTGGNEKLFF. The full variable domain, in which reference TRBV15 and TRBJ1-4 provide the parts outside the CDR3, is DAMVIQNPRYQVTQFGKPVTLSCSQTLNHNVMYWYQQKSSQAPKLLFHYYDKDFNNEADTPDNFQSRRPNTSFCFLDIRSPGLGDTAMYLCATSRPAVTGGNEKLFFGSGTQLSVL.

This chain links TRBV29-1 with TRBJ1-2, with unresolved D. CDR3 size: 12 residues. Germline-derived CDR1 and CDR2 are SQVTM and ANQGSEA. Trimming took off 1 base at V and 2 bases at J, with 5 bases between the two ends. Here the CDR3 reads CSVEVPNYGYTF. Here the CDR3 DNA reads TGCAGCGTTGAAGTACCGAACTATGGCTACACCTTC.

The chain carries TRBV5-1 and TRBJ1-5; a possible D gene is TRBD1 (5 bases). Germline values: CDR1 SGHRS, CDR2 YFSETQ. V was shortened by 0 bases and J by 6 bases, with 13 bases between the two germline ends. The length of the CDR3 is 15 residues. The CDR3 coding sequence is TGCGCCAGCAGCTTGGAAGGAGATCAGGGTCAGCCCCAGCATTTT. The encoded protein is CASSLEGDQGQPQHF.

The V call is TRBV2, the J call TRBJ2-1, with 15 bases lining up with TRBD2. Trimming cost V 7 bases and J 10 bases; bases outside gene matches: 8. The CDR3 spans 15 residues. Germline V lookup: CDR1 SNHLY, CDR2 FYNNEI. Here the CDR3 reads CASNGLAGGDGEQFF. The DNA of the CDR3 is TGTGCCAGCAATGGACTAGCGGGAGGGGACGGCGAGCAGTTCTTC.

The chain has TRBV3-1 (or the pseudogene TRBV3-2) and TRBJ2-1; D not certain. V was clipped by 2 bases and J by 12 bases, with 17 bases between them. The length of the CDR3 is 14 residues. The germline V gene encodes CDR1 LGHDT and CDR2 YNNKEL (reference sequence). The CDR3 sequence is CASSQSHGTPGQFF. The CDR3 DNA reads as TGTGCCAGCAGCCAATCCCACGGCACTCCTGGGCAGTTCTTC.

J is TRBJ2-2 and V is TRBV9; the D gene is possibly TRBD2 (6 bases). The CDR3 is made up of 13 amino acids. Trimming cost V 5 bases and J 7 bases, with 12 bases left between them. Germline V lookup: CDR1 SGDLS, CDR2 YYNGEE. Here the CDR3 reads CASRAGGVGELFF. CDR3 coding DNA: TGTGCCAGCAGGGCCGGCGGGGTCGGGGAGCTGTTTTTT.

The J gene is TRBJ2-4, the V gene TRBV7-3, with 10 bases identical to TRBD1. Trimming took 5 bases from V and 8 from J; bases not matched to a gene: 12. CDR1 is SGHTA and CDR2 is FQGTGA in the germline V gene. CDR3 length equals 16 residues. The CDR3: CASSPHGQGGLDIQYF. CDR3 nucleotides: TGTGCCAGCAGCCCCCATGGACAGGGGGGTTTGGACATTCAGTACTTC.

The gene calls are TRBV12-3 or TRBV12-4 and TRBJ2-2, with no clear D. V lost 10 bases to trimming and J lost 13 bases, with 7 bases between them. CDR3 size: 8 residues. The CDR3 protein is CATDGLFF. CDR3 nucleotides: TGTGCCACCGACGGGCTGTTTTTT.

This chain uses TRBV2 with TRBJ1-6, with 9 bases aligning to TRBD1. CDR1 is SNHLY and CDR2 is FYNNEI in the germline V gene. Losses at the gene ends were 6 bases for V and 1 base for J; bases not matched to a gene: 4. This CDR3 spans 16 amino acids. CDR3 DNA sequence: TGTGCCAGCAGCCAACAGGGGGCATCCTATAATTCACCCCTCCACTTT. Residues: CASSQQGASYNSPLHF. The entire variable domain, with the rest obtained from reference TRBV2 and TRBJ1-6, is as follows: EPEVTQTPSHQVTQMGQEVILRCVPISNHLYFYWYRQILGQKVEFLVSFYNNEISEKSEIFDDQFSVERPDGSNFTLKIRSTKLEDSAMYFCASSQQGASYNSPLHFGNGTRLTVT.

The chain uses TRBV9 and TRBJ2-5; the D is unclear. Trimming stripped 1 base from V and 2 bases from J, with 9 bases between. Germline V gene lookup returns CDR1 SGDLS and CDR2 YYNGEE. The CDR3 is made up of 14 amino acids. DNA for the CDR3: TGTGCCAGCAGCGTACGGAGCGATCAAGAGACCCAGTACTTC. Translation gives CASSVRSDQETQYF.

The gene calls are TRBV5-1 and TRBJ2-7; 13 bases match TRBD2. CDR3 length equals 23 residues. The ends lost 0 bases at V and 3 bases at J; junction bases unmatched: 24. From germline, CDR1 is SGHRS and CDR2 YFSETQ. The CDR3, as DNA: TGCGCCAGCAGCTTGGGCGAACGACCGGGACCGGGACTAGCGGGACCTAGATTCTACGAGCAGTACTTC. This translates into CASSLGERPGPGLAGPRFYEQYF.

The chain links TRBV6-5 to TRBJ1-1, with a possible D match to TRBD1 (5 bases). The CDR3 is made up of 15 amino acids. The V gene's germline CDR1 is MNHEY and CDR2 SVGAGI. V dropped 2 bases and J dropped 2 bases, with 12 bases sitting between them. The CDR3 loop is CASSYLGRSNTEAFF. The CDR3 DNA is TGTGCCAGCAGTTACCTGGGACGGTCTAACACTGAAGCTTTCTTT.

This chain joins TRBV5-1 and TRBJ2-1; 9 bases map to TRBD1. CDR3 length: 17 amino acids. The germline V gene encodes CDR1 SGHRS and CDR2 YFSETQ. Trimming cost V 0 bases and J 3 bases; bases outside gene matches: 7. The CDR3, as DNA: TGCGCCAGCAGCTTGGAACCGACAGGGGGACTCTACAATGAGCAGTTCTTC. Protein product: CASSLEPTGGLYNEQFF. Full variable domain (rest looked up from reference TRBV5-1 and TRBJ2-1): KAGVTQTPRYLIKTRGQQVTLSCSPISGHRSVSWYQQTPGQGLQFLFEYFSETQRNKGNFPGRFSGRQFSNSRSEMNVSTLELGDSALYLCASSLEPTGGLYNEQFFGPGTRLTVL.

The rearrangement joins TRBV5-1 to TRBJ2-3; the D is unclear. The CDR3 covers 12 residues. Germline V gene data show CDR1 as SGHRS and CDR2 as YFSETQ. V dropped 4 bases and J dropped 6 bases, with 9 bases sitting between them. The CDR3 DNA reads as TGCGCCAGCAGCATCGACGGCGATACGCAGTATTTT. This translates into CASSIDGDTQYF.

The genes are TRBV24-1 and TRBJ1-4, with unresolved D. Germline lookup yields CDR1 KGHDR and CDR2 SFDVKD. This CDR3 has 14 amino acids. V dropped 2 bases and J dropped 8 bases, with 11 bases sitting between them. Here the CDR3 reads CATSDSAAGEKLFF. CDR3 coding DNA: TGTGCCACCAGTGATTCCGCCGCGGGAGAAAAACTGTTTTTT.